This section outlines one T cell receptor (beta chain) sequence together with its context. TCRdb's copy holds only in-frame clones and misses some; the assay was immunoSEQ multiplex PCR. Here the sample spans some 10,000 clones, about four fifths being singletons. Deletions cut 5 bases from V and 6 bases from J, with 21 bases between. This CDR3 has 16 amino acids. Per germline, CDR1 SGHTS and CDR2 YDEGEE. The sample is drawn from a study of pediatric ulcerative colitis. During colonoscopy, one to two rectal pinch biopsies were collected. Controls had normal endoscopy and no IBD diagnosis within a year.

The sample consisted of gut tissue. V and J are TRBV5-8 and TRBJ1-5; perhaps TRBD1 as D (6 bases). This TCR derives from a girl under 18 who was a control in a study of pediatric ulcerative colitis. CDR3 nucleotide sequence: TGTGCCAGCAGACCTAGACAGGTGCGGGTCAGTCAGCCCCAGCATTTT. Its translation is CASRPRQVRVSQPQHF. Complete variable domain (other parts from reference TRBV5-8 and TRBJ1-5): EAGVTQSPTHLIKTRGQQATLRCSPISGHTSVYWYQQALGLGLQFLLWYDEGEERNRGNFPPRFSGRQFPNYSSELNVNALELEDSALYLCASRPRQVRVSQPQHFGDGTRLSIL.